Sequencing of this T cell receptor beta chain was carried out in a study of CD4 T cells in relation to SARS-CoV-2 and coronaviruses. Overall study: TCR beta CDR3s were sequenced after roughly 10-day antigen culture of PBMCs. The negative reference was HIV-1 Nef peptide pool or peptide-free culture.

Method: immunoSEQ multiplex PCR; TCRdb's copy keeps in-frame clones and lacks some. The sample has 20,000 to 25,000 clones, 70% to 80% seen once. About this clone itself: Its antigen is unidentified.

CD4+ T cells from unexposed donors were obtained before the COVID-19 pandemic (2011-2018). CD4+ T cells were isolated from the cells after more than 8 days of culture. Each well had a few million PBMCs in approximately 5% human AB serum with IL-2. The receptor was derived from a human donor in good health. Sequences were obtained from CD4+ T cells from PBMCs, cultured in vitro.

CDR3 region: CASSPRDRVGTNEKLFF. Here the CDR3 DNA reads TGTGCCAGCAGCCCCCGGGACAGGGTTGGCACTAATGAAAAACTGTTTTTT. V gene TRBV7-9 combines with J gene TRBJ1-4; 9 bases match TRBD1. Germline V gene lookup returns CDR1 SEHNR and CDR2 FQNEAQ (reference sequence). The CDR3 runs 17 residues. The V segment lost 5 bases and the J segment 2 bases; nucleotides outside the gene matches: 9.